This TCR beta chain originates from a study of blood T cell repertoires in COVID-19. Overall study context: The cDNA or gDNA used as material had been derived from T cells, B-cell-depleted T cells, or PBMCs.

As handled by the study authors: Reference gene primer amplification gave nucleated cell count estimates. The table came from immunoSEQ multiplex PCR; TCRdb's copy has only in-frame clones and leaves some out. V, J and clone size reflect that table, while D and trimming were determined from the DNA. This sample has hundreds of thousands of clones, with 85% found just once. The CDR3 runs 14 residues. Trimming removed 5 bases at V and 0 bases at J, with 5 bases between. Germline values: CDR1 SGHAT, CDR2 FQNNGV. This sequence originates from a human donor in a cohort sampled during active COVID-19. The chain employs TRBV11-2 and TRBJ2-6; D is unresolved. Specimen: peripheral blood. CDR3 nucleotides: TGTGCCAGCAGCCCGGTCTCTGGGGCCAACGTCCTGACTTTC. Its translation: CASSPVSGANVLTF.